This T cell receptor (beta chain) comes out of a study of control samples from healthy donors and cancer patients. This CDR3 contains 17 residues. CDR1 and CDR2 (germline): KGHDR, SFDVKD. V shed 3 bases and J 4 bases; nucleotides not matched to a gene: 10. Produced via immunoSEQ multiplex PCR; TCRdb's table is partial and in-frame only. Among approximately 85,000 clones listed, about 88% were seen once. The clonotype was recovered from a woman aged 60-70 years in good health. The V and J genes are TRBV24-1 and TRBJ2-3; 9 nucleotides match TRBD1. The sample consisted of blood. CDR3 in DNA: TGTGCCACCAGTGATCCTGGGACAGGGTCCTCGGCAGATACGCAGTATTTT. This encodes CATSDPGTGSSADTQYF.